The sequence of this T cell receptor beta chain was determined in a study of blood T cell repertoires in COVID-19. Study context: Sample material is recorded as cDNA or gDNA derived from T cells, B-cell-depleted T cells, or PBMCs.

J gave up 3 bases and V 4 bases, and 4 bases lay outside the gene matches. The CDR3 totals 14 residues. Germline assignment: CDR1 KGHSH and CDR2 LQKENI. Original processing methods: Amplified reference gene primers provided the basis for estimating nucleated cell counts. Libraries were prepared by immunoSEQ multiplex PCR; TCRdb keeps only in-frame clonotypes and omits some of them. The V and J calls and clone size were taken over from that table, and D and trimming were inferred from the DNA. The table records 130,000 to 150,000 clones, around 84% of them present only once. The chain carries TRBV18 and TRBJ1-2; TRBD1 matches at 8 bases. Input material: peripheral blood. This sequence originates from a human donor in a cohort sampled during active COVID-19. The CDR3 here is CASSRLDRDYGYTF. As DNA, the CDR3 is TGTGCCAGCTCACGACTGGACAGGGACTATGGCTACACCTTC.